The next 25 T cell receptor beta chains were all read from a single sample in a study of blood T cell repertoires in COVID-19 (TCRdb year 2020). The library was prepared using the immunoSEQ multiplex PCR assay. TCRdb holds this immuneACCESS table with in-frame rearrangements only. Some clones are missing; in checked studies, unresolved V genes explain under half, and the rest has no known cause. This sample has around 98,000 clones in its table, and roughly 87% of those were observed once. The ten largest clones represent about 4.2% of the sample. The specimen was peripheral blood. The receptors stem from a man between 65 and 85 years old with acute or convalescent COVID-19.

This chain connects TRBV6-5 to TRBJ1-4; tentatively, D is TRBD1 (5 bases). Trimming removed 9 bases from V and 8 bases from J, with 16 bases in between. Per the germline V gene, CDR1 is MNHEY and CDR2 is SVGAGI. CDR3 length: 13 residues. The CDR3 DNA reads TGTGCCAGTCTCAGGGCTCTGGGGGAAAAACTGTTTTTT. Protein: CASLRALGEKLFF.

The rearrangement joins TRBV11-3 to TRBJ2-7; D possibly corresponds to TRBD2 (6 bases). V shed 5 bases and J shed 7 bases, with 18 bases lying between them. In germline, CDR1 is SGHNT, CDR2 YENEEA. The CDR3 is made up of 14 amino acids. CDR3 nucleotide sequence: TGTGCCAGCAGCCCAAACGCGGGAACGGGGGAGCAGTACTTC. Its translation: CASSPNAGTGEQYF. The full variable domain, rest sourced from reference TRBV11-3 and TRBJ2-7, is EAGVVQSPRYKIIEKKQPVAFWCNPISGHNTLYWYLQNLGQGPELLIRYENEEAVDDSQLPKDRFSAERLKGVDSTLKIQPAELGDSAVYLCASSPNAGTGEQYFGPGTRLTVT.

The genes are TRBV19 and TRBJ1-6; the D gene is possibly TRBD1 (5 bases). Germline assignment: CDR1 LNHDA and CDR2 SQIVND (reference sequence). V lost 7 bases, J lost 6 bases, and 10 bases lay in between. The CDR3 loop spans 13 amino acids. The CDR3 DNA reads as TGTGCCAGTAATTCACAGGTTAATTCACCCCTCCACTTT. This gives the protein CASNSQVNSPLHF.

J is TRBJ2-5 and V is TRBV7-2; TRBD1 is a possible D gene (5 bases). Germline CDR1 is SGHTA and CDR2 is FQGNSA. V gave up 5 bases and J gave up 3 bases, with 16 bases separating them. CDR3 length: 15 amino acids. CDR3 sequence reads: CASSEQVRTKETQYF. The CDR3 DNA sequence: TGTGCCAGCAGCGAACAAGTTAGGACAAAAGAGACCCAGTACTTC.

The CDR3 loop reads CATSRGTVYGYTF. In nucleotides, the CDR3 is TGTGCCACCAGCAGAGGGACAGTCTATGGCTACACCTTC. This rearrangement joins TRBV15 to TRBJ1-2; D possibly corresponds to TRBD1 (6 bases). Trimming shortened V by 1 base and J by 4 bases, and 7 bases separated the two germline ends. CDR1 is LNHNV, CDR2 YYDKDF, per germline (reference sequence). This CDR3 spans 13 amino acids.

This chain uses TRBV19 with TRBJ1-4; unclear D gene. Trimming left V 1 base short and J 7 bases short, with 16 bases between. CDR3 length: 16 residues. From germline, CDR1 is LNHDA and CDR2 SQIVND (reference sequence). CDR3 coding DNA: TGTGCCAGTAGTATAGGAGTGCGGACCGGGATTGAAAAACTGTTTTTT. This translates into CASSIGVRTGIEKLFF.

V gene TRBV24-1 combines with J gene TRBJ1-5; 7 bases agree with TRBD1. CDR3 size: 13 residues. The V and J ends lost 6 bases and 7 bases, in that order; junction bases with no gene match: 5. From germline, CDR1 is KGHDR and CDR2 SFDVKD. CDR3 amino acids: CATSRGLGQPQHF. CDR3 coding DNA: TGTGCCACCAGTAGGGGGCTTGGGCAGCCCCAGCATTTT.

Here the CDR3 DNA reads TGTGCCAGCAGCAGGGGGTACGCTGAAGCTTTCTTT. This codes for CASSRGYAEAFF. The rearrangement uses TRBV27 and TRBJ1-1, with 7 bases aligning to TRBD1. Looked up from germline, CDR1 is MNHEY and CDR2 is SMNVEV (reference sequence). This CDR3 comprises 12 residues. The V segment lost 6 bases and the J segment 6 bases; nucleotides outside the gene matches: 4.

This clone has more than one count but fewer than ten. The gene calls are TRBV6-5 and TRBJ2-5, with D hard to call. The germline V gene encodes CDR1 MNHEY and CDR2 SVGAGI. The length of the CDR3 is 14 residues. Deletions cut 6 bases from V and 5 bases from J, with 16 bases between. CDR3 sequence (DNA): TGTGCCAGCAGGAATGTAGCCGGCGGTGAGACCCAGTACTTC. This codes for CASRNVAGGETQYF.

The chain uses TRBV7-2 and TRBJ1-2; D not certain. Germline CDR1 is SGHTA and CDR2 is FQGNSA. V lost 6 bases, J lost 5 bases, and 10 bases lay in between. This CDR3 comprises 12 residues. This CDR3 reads CASRASGYGYTF. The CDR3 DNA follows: TGTGCCAGCAGGGCCTCTGGTTATGGCTACACCTTC.

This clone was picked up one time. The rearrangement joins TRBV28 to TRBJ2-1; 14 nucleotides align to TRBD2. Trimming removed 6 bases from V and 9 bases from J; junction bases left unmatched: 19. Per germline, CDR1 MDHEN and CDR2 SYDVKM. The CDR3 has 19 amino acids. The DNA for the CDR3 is TGTGCCAGCAGCCTGGGACTAGCGGGGGCCCACTCCGCCCTACGTGAGCAGTTCTTC. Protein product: CASSLGLAGAHSALREQFF. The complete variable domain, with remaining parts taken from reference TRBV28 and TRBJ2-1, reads DVKVTQSSRYLVKRTGEKVFLECVQDMDHENMFWYRQDPGLGLRLIYFSYDVKMKEKGDIPEGYSVSREKKERFSLILESASTNQTSMYLCASSLGLAGAHSALREQFFGPGTRLTVL.

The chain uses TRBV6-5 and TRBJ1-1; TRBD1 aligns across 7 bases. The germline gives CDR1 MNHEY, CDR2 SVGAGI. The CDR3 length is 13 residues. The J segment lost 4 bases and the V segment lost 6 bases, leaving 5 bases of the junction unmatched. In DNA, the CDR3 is TGTGCCAGCAGAGAGCAGGGGGTCACTGAAGCTTTCTTT. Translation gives CASREQGVTEAFF.

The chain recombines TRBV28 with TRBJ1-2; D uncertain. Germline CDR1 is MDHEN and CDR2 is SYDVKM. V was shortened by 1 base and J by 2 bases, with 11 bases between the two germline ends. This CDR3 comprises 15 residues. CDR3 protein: CASSLSTIPNYGYTF. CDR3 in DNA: TGTGCCAGCAGTTTATCAACTATCCCCAACTATGGCTACACCTTC.

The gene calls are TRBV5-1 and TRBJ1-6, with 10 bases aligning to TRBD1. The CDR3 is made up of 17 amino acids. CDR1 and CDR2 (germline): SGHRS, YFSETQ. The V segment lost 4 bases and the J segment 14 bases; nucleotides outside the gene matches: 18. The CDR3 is CASSGTGDTHLIQALHF. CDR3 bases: TGCGCCAGCAGCGGGACAGGGGATACCCATTTAATTCAAGCCCTCCACTTT.

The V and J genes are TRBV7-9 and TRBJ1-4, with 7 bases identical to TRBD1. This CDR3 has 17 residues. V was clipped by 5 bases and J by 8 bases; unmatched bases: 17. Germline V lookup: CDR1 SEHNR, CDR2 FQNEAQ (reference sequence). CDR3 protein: CASSPEGARGSGEKLFF. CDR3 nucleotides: TGTGCCAGCAGCCCCGAGGGGGCGAGGGGGTCTGGGGAAAAACTGTTTTTT. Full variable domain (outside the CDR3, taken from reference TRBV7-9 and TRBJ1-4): DTGVSQNPRHKITKRGQNVTFRCDPISEHNRLYWYRQTLGQGPEFLTYFQNEAQLEKSRLLSDRFSAERPKGSFSTLEIQRTEQGDSAMYLCASSPEGARGSGEKLFFGSGTQLSVL.

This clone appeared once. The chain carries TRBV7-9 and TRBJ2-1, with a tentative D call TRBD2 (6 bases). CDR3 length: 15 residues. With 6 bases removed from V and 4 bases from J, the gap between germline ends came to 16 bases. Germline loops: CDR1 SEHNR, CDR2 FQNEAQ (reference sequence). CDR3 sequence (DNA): TGTGCCAGCAGGTTGACCGGGACTTCGTACAATGAGCAGTTCTTC. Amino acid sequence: CASRLTGTSYNEQFF.

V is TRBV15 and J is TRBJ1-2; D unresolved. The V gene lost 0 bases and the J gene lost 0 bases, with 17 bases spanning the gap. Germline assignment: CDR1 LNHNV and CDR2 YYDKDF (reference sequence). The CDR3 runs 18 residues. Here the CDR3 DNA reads TGTGCCACCAGCAGAGATCTGGCAGATTGGGGAGCTAACTATGGCTACACCTTC. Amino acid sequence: CATSRDLADWGANYGYTF.

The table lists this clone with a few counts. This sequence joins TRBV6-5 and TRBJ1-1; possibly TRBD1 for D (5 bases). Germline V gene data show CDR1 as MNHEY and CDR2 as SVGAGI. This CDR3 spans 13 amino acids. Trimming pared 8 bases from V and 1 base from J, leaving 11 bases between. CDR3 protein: CASSRDWNTEAFF. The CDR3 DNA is TGTGCCAGCTCCAGGGATTGGAACACTGAAGCTTTCTTT.

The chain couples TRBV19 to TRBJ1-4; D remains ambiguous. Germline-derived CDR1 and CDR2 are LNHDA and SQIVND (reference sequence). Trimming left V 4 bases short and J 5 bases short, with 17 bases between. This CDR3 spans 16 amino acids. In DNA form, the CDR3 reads TGTGCCAGTAGTACCCGAATGCGGATCCCGAATGAAAAACTGTTTTTT. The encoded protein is CASSTRMRIPNEKLFF.

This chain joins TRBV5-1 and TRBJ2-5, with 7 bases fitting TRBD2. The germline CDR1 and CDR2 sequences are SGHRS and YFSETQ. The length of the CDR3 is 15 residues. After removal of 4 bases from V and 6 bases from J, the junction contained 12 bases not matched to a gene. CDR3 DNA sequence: TGCGCCAGCAGCCGAGGGGCGGGGGTAGATAAGACCCAGTACTTC. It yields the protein CASSRGAGVDKTQYF.

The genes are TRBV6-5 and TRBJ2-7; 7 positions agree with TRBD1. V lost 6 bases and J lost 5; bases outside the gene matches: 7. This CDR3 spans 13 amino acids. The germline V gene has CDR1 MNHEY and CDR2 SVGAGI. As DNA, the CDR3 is TGTGCCAGCAGGACGACAGGGTTCAACGAGCAGTACTTC. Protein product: CASRTTGFNEQYF.

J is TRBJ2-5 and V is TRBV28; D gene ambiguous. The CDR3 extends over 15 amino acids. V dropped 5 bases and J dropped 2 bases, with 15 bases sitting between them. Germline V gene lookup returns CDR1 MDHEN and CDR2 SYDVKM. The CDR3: CASSQTQGVQETQYF. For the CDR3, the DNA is TGTGCCAGCAGTCAGACACAAGGCGTTCAAGAGACCCAGTACTTC. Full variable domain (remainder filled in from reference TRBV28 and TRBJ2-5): DVKVTQSSRYLVKRTGEKVFLECVQDMDHENMFWYRQDPGLGLRLIYFSYDVKMKEKGDIPEGYSVSREKKERFSLILESASTNQTSMYLCASSQTQGVQETQYFGPGTRLLVL.

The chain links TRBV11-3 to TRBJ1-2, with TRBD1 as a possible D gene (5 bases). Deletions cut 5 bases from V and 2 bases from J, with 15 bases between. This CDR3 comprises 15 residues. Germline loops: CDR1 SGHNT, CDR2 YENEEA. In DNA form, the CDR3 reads TGTGCCAGCAGCCTCGTGGAGGGGAACAACTATGGCTACACCTTC. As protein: CASSLVEGNNYGYTF.

CDR3 region: CASRAGTGAEAFF. CDR3 bases: TGTGCCAGCAGGGCCGGGACAGGGGCTGAAGCTTTCTTT. J is TRBJ1-1 and V is TRBV27; 10 positions agree with TRBD1. Unmatched junction bases numbered 4, after V lost 6 bases and J lost 6 bases. The CDR3 is 13 residues long. Germline lookup yields CDR1 MNHEY and CDR2 SMNVEV (reference sequence).

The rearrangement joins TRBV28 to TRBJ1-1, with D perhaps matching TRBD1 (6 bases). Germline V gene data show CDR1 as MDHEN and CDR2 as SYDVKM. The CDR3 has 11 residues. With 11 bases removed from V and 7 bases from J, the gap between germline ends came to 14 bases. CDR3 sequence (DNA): TGTGCCTCTGGGGGCAGTCTTGAAGCTTTCTTT. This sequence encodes CASGGSLEAFF.